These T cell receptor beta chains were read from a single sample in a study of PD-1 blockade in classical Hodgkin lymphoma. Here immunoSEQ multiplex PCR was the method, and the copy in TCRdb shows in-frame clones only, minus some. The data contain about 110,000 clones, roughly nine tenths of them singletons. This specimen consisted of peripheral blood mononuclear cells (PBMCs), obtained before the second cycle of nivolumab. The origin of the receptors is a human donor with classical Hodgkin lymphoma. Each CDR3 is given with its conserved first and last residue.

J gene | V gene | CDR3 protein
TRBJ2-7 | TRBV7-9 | CASSRQGTEQYF
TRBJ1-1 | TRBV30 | CAWSVGRNTEAFF
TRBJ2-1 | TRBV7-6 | CASSQSGSRTSGSYEQFF
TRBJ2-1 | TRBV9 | CASSVGGTSSGNEQFF
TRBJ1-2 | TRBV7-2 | CASSLRQGHGYTF
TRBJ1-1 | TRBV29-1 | CSHRDRGHTEAFF
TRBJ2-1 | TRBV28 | CASSPRGQAYNEQFF
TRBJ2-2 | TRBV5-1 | CASSDNTGTDKAGELFF
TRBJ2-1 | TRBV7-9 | CASRGQAYNEQFF
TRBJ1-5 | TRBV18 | CASSPERRVQPQHF
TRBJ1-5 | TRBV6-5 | CASSYGYQTDPQHF
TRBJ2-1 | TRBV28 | CASSALAGAYNEQFF
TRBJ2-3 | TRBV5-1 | CASSYNSGRTDTQYF
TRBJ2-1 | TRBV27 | CASKYSAGLSYNEQFF
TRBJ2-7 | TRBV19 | CASSIQRGFSYEQYF
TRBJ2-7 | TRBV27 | CASRIIAGGLKQYF
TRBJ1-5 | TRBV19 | CASSIGWQGASQDQPQHF
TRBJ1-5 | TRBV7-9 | CASSSLGGPRQPQHF
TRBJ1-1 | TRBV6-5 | CASSLGPPTEAFF
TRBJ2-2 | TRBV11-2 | CASSSTAGAATGELFF
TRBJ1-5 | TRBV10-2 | CASSESAGSGQPQHF
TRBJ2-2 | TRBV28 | CASAPGTFVLGELFF
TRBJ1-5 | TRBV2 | CASRGIRSQHF
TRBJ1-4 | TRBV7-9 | CASSSGTLDEKLFF
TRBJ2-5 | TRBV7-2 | CASSSDRGIQETQYF
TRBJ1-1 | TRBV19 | CASSITGGFTEAFF
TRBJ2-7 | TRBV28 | CASSLEPYPTYEQYF
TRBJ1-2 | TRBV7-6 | CASSSRETAGGYTF
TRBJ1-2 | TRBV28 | CASSPVERVNYGYTF
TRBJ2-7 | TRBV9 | CASSVKEGTGRNEQYF
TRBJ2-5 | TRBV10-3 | CAISESERSGETQYF
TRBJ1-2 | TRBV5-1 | CASSLVAGGDGYTF
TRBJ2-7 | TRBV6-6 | CASSLAASRYEQYF
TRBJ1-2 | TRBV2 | CASSERDSRGFTF
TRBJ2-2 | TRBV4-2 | CASSQYKTRTSGSSGELFF
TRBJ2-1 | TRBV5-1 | CASSLVRNEQFF
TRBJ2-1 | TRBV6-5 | CASSPRSIRYNEQFF
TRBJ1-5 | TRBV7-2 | CASSLDANQPQHF
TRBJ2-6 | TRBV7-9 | CASSLVGSGTGVNVLTF
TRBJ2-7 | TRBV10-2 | CASGWGYEQYF
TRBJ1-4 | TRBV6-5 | CASGETGDEKLFF
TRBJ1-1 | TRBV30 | CAWNDGSGAEAFF
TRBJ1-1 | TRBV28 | CASSFEGFQRGVGTEAFF
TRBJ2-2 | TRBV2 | CASTSPPTSDTGELFF
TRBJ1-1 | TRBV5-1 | CASSPHDDSRSEAFF
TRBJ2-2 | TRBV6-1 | CASKGQVNTGELFF
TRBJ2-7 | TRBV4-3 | CASSQEEYSYEQYF
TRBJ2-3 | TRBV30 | CAHKGWGDTDTQYF
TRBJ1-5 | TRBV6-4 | CASSGNRPQHF
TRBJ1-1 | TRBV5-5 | CASSLDRGGQAFF
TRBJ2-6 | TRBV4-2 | CASSQKEGSGANVLTF
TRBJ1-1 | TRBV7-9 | CASSLALAGQNTEAFF
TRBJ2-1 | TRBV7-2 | CASSLRGQGGYRGDEQFF